This TCR beta chain appears in the sequencing data of a study of early T cells in non-severe SARS-CoV-2 infection. Study background: Chains were unpaired, as sequencing was done on bulk RNA from unsorted whole blood. Study conclusions and caveats: Private and CD4 specificities were missed by VDJdb matching, skewed to anti-spike CD8.

On this clonotype itself: The antigen is not known.

The library protocol tagged individual cDNA molecules with unique molecular identifiers. MiXCR, applied by TCRdb to the 5' RACE reads, yields one record per CDR3 protein. The sample shows tens of thousands of distinct CDR3 sequences, about 10% of them seen only once. The CDR3 sequence is 15 residues long. Germline V CDR1 and CDR2: DFQATT, SNEGSKA (reference sequence). The V gene end was trimmed by 6 bases and the J gene end by 5 bases; junction bases not matched to a gene: 16. The sequence was obtained from an adult who was a healthcare worker with PCR-confirmed SARS-CoV-2 infection or an uninfected control (not recorded which). The source was whole blood, collected at baseline. The chain joins TRBV20-1 to TRBJ2-7, with 7 bases identical to TRBD2. In DNA form, the CDR3 reads TGCAGTGCCCAACGGTCGGCTAGCGGAATCAACGAGCAGTACTTC. Protein product: CSAQRSASGINEQYF.